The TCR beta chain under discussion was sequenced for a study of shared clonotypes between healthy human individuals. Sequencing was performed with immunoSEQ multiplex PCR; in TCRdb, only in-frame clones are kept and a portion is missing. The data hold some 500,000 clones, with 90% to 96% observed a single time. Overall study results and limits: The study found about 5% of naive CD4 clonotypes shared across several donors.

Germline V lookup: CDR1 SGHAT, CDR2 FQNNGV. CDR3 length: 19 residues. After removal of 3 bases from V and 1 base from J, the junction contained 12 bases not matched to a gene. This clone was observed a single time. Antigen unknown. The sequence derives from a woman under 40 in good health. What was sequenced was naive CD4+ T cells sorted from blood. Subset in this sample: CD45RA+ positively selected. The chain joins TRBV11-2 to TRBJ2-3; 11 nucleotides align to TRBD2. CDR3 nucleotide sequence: TGTGCCAGCAGCTTTTTCAGGGGAACTAGCGGGAGTGGCACAGATACGCAGTATTTT. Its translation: CASSFFRGTSGSGTDTQYF. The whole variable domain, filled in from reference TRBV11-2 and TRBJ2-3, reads EAGVAQSPRYKIIEKRQSVAFWCNPISGHATLYWYQQILGQGPKLLIQFQNNGVVDDSQLPKDRFSAERLKGVDSTLKIQPAKLEDSAVYLCASSFFRGTSGSGTDTQYFGPGTRLTVL.